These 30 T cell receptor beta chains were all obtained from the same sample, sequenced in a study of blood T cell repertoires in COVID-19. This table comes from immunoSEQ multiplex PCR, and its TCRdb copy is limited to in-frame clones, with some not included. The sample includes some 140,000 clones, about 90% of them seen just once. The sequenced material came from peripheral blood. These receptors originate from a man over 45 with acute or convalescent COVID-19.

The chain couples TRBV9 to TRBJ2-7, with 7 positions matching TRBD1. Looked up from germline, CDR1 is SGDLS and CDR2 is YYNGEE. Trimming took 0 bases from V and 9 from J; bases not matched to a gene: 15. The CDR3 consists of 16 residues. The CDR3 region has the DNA TGTGCCAGCAGCGTAGGAGGGGGCGCGGACGGCTTGACGCAGTACTTC. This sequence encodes CASSVGGGADGLTQYF.

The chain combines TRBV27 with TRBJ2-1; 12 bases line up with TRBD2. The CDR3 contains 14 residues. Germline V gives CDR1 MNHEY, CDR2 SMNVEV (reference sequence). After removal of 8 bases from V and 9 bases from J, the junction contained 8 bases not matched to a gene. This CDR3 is CASGPSGRVVEQFF. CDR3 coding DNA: TGTGCCAGCGGGCCTAGCGGGAGGGTTGTTGAGCAGTTCTTC.

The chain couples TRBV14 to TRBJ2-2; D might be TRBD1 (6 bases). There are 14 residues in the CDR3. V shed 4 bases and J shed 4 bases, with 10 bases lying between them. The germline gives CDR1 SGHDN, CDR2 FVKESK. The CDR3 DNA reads TGTGCCAGCAGCCGACAGGTTCTCACCGGGGAGCTGTTTTTT. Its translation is CASSRQVLTGELFF.

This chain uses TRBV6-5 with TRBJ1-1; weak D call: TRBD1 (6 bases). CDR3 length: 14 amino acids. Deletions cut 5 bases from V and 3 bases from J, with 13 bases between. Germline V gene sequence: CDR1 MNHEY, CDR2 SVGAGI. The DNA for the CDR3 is TGTGCCAGCAGTCCGCGGGGGGCGTACACTGAAGCTTTCTTT. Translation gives CASSPRGAYTEAFF.

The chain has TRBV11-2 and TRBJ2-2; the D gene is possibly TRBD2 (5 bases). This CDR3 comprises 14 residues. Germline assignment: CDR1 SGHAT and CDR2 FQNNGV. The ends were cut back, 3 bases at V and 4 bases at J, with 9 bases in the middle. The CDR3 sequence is CASSLRERTGELFF. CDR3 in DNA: TGTGCCAGCAGCTTGAGGGAACGCACCGGGGAGCTGTTTTTT.

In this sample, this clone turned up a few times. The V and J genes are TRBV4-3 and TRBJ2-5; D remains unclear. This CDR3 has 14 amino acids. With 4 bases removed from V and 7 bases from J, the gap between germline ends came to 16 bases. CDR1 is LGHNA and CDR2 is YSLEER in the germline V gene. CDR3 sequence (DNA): TGCGCCAGCAGCCCCGCACCCATAGTTGCGACCCAGTACTTC. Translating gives CASSPAPIVATQYF.

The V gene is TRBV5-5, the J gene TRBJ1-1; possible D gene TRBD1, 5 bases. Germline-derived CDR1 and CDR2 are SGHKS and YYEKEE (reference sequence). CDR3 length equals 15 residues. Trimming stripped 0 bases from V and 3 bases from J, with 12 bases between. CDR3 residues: CASSLVTDSYTEAFF. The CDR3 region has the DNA TGTGCCAGCAGCTTGGTAACCGACAGCTACACTGAAGCTTTCTTT. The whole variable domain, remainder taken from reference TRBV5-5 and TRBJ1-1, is DAGVTQSPTHLIKTRGQQVTLRCSPISGHKSVSWYQQVLGQGPQFIFQYYEKEERGRGNFPDRFSARQFPNYSSELNVNALLLGDSALYLCASSLVTDSYTEAFFGQGTRLTVV.

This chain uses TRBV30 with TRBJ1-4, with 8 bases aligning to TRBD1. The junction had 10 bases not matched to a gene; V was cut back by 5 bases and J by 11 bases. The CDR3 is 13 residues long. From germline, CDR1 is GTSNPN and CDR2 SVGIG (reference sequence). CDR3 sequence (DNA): TGTGCCTGGGGGACAGGTGGAAATGGGAAACTGTTTTTT. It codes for CAWGTGGNGKLFF.

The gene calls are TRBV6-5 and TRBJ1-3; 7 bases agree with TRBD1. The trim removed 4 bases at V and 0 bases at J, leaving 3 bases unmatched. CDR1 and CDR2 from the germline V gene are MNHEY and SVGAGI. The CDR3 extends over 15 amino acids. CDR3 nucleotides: TGTGCCAGCAGTTTCAGGGGGGTCTCTGGAAACACCATATATTTT. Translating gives CASSFRGVSGNTIYF.

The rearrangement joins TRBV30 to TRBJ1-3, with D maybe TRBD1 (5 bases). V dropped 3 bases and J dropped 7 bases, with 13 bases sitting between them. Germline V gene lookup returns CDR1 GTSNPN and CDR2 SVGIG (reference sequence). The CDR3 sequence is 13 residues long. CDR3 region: CAWSPGAANTIYF. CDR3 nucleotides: TGTGCCTGGAGCCCTGGGGCAGCGAACACCATATATTTT.

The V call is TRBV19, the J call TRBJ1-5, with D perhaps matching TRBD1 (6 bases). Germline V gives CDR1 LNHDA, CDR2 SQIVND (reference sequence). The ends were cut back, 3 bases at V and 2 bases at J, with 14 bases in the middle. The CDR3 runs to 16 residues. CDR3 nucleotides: TGTGCCAGTAGTATGGGGGACATGAATGGCAATCAGCCCCAGCATTTT. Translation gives CASSMGDMNGNQPQHF.

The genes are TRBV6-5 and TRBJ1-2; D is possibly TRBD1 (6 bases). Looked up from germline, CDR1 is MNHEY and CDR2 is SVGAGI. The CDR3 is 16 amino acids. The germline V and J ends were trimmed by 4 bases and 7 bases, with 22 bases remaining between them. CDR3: CASSSPRDNLQFGYTF. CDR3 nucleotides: TGTGCCAGCAGTTCGCCTCGGGACAACCTACAGTTTGGCTACACCTTC.

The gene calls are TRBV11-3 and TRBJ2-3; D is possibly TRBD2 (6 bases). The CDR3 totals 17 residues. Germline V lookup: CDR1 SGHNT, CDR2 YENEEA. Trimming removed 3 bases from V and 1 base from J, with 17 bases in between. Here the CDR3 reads CASSFGGGPAGTDTQYF. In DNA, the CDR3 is TGTGCCAGCAGCTTCGGGGGTGGTCCGGCGGGCACAGATACGCAGTATTTT.

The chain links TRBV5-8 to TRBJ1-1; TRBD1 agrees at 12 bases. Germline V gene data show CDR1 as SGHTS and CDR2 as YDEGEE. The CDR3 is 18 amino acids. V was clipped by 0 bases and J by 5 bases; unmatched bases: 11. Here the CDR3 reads CASSLVMGTGGGWTEAFF. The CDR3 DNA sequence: TGTGCCAGCAGCTTGGTGATGGGGACAGGGGGCGGGTGGACTGAAGCTTTCTTT.

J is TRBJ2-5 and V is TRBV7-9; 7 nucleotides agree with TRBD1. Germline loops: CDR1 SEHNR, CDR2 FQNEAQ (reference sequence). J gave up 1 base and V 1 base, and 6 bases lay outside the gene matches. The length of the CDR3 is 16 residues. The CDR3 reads CASSLVPGGGQETQYF. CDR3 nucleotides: TGTGCCAGCAGCTTAGTCCCAGGGGGTGGCCAAGAGACCCAGTACTTC.

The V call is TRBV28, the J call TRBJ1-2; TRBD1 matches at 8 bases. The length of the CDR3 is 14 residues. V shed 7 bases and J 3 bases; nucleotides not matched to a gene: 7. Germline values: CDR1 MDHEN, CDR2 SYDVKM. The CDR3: CASTRGQADYGYTF. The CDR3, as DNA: TGTGCCAGCACCCGGGGACAGGCCGACTATGGCTACACCTTC.

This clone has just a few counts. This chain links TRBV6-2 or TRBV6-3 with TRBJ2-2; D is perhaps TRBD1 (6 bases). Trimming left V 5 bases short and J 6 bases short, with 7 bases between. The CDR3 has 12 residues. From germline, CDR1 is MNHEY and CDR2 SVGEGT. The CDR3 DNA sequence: TGTGCCAGCAGTACAGGGCCCGGGGAGCTGTTTTTT. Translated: CASSTGPGELFF.

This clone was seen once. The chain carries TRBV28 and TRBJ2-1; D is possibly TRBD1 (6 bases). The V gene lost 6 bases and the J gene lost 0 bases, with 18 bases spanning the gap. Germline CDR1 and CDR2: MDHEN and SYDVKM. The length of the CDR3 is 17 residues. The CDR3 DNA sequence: TGTGCCAGCAGCCCCCTCCCCAGGGGAGTCTCCTACAATGAGCAGTTCTTC. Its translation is CASSPLPRGVSYNEQFF.

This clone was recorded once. CDR3 amino acids: CASRTGVQNIQYF. The CDR3, as DNA: TGTGCCAGCAGGACAGGGGTCCAAAACATTCAGTACTTC. The chain joins TRBV6-6 to TRBJ2-4; TRBD1 matches at 8 bases. Trimming cost V 6 bases and J 5 bases; bases outside gene matches: 3. The CDR3 is made up of 13 amino acids. The germline V gene has CDR1 MNHNY and CDR2 SVGAGI (reference sequence).

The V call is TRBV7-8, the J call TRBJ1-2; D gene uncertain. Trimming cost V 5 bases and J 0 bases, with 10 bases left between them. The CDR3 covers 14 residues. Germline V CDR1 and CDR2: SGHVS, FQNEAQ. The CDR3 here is CASSLFLANYGYTF. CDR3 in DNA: TGTGCCAGCAGCCTATTTCTTGCTAACTATGGCTACACCTTC.

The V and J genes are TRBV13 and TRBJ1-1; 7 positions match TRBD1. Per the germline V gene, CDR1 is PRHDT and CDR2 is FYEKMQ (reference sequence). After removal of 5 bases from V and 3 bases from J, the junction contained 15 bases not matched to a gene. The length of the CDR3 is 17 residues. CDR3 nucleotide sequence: TGTGCCAGCAGCCGAACAGGGGTGATTGTGTGGGACACTGAAGCTTTCTTT. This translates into CASSRTGVIVWDTEAFF.

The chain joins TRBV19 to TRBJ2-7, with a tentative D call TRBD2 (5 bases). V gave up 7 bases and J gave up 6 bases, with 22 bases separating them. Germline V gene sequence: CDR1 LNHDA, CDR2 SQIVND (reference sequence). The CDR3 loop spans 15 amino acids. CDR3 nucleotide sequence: TGTGCCAGTACCCCGAGGGCCCTATATATTGGCGAGCAGTACTTC. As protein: CASTPRALYIGEQYF.

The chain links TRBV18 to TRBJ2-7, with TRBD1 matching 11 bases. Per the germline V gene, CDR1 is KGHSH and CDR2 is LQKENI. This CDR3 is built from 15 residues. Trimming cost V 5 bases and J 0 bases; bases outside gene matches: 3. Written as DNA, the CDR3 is TGTGCCAGCTCATTCGGGACAGGGGGCTCCTACGAGCAGTACGTC. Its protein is CASSFGTGGSYEQYV.

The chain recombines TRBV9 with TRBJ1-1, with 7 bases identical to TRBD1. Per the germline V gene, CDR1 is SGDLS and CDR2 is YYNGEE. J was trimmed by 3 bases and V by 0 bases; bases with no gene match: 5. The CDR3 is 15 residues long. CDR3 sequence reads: CASSVGPTGDTEAFF. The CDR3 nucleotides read TGTGCCAGCAGCGTAGGACCCACAGGGGACACTGAAGCTTTCTTT.

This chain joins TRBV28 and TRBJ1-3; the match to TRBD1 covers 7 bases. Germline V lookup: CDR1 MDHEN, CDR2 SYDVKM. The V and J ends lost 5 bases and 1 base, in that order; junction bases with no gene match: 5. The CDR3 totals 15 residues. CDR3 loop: CASSTYRGSGNTIYF. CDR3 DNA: TGTGCCAGCAGTACCTACAGGGGATCTGGAAACACCATATATTTT.

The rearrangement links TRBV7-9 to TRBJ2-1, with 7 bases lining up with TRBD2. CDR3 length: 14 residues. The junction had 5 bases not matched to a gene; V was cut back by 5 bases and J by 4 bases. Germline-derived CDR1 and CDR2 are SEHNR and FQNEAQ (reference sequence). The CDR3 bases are TGTGCCAGCAGCAGAGGACTAGAATACAATGAGCAGTTCTTC. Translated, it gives CASSRGLEYNEQFF.

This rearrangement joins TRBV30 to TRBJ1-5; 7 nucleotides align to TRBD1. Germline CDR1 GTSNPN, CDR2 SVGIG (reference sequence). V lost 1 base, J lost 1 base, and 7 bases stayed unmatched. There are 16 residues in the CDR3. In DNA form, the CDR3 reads TGTGCCTGGAGTGGTGGAGGGGGCTCAAGCAATCAGCCCCAGCATTTT. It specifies CAWSGGGGSSNQPQHF.

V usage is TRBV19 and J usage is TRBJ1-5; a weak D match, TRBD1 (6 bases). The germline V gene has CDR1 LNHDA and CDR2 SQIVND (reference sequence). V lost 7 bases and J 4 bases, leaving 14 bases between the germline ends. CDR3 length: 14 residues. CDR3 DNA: TGTGCCAGTACCCTGCGGGGGGCTAATCAGCCCCAGCATTTT. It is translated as CASTLRGANQPQHF.

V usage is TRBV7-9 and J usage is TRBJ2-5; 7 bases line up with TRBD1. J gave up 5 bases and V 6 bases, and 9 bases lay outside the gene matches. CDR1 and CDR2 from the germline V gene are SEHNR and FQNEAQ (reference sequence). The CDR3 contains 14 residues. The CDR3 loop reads CASRLKGADETQYF. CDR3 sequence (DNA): TGTGCCAGCAGACTTAAGGGGGCGGATGAGACCCAGTACTTC.

CDR3 loop: CASRTTGSPLHF. The CDR3 DNA reads as TGTGCCAGCCGGACAACGGGTTCACCCCTCCACTTT. V gene TRBV6-5 combines with J gene TRBJ1-6, with D maybe TRBD1 (5 bases). The CDR3 is 12 amino acids. Trimming left V 8 bases short and J 9 bases short, with 11 bases between. The V gene's germline CDR1 is MNHEY and CDR2 SVGAGI.